This record concerns one T cell receptor beta chain sequence. The sample originates from a study of CD8+ T cells in alopecia areata. About the research overall: Percentage of affected scalp area was the basis on which treated patients' severity was scored.

Sample treatment: oral pan-JAK inhibitor, 5-10 mg twice daily. Extraction and reverse transcription of RNA yielded cDNA as the sequencing template. Using immunoSEQ multiplex PCR, the repertoire was profiled, and TCRdb retains in-frame clones only, with some absent. Of 110,000 or so clones in the sample, approximately 55% were seen once. Trimming stripped 5 bases from V and 1 base from J, with 12 bases between. CDR3 length equals 14 residues. Germline V lookup: CDR1 MGHRA, CDR2 YSYEKL. The TCR was taken from a human donor with alopecia areata. Here the sequenced sample was CD4+ T cells sorted from blood, taken at week 24, from a patient treated with tofacitinib. This chain links TRBV4-1 with TRBJ2-7; D uncertain. The CDR3 protein is CASSKNHFSYEQYF. CDR3 sequence (DNA): TGCGCCAGCAGCAAAAATCATTTTTCCTACGAGCAGTACTTC.